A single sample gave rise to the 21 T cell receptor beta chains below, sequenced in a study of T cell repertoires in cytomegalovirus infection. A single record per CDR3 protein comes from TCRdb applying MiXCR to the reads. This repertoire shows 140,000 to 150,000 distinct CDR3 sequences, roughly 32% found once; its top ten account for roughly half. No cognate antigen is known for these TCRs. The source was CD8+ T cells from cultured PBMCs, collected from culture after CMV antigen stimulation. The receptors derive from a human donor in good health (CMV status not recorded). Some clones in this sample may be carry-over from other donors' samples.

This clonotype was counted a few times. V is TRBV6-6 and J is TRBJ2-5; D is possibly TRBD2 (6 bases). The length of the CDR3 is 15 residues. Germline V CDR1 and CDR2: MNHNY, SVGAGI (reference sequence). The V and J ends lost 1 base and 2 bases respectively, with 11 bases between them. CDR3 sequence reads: CASSYYSGSQETQYF. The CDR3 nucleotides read TGTGCCAGCAGTTACTATTCCGGGAGTCAAGAGACCCAGTACTTC.

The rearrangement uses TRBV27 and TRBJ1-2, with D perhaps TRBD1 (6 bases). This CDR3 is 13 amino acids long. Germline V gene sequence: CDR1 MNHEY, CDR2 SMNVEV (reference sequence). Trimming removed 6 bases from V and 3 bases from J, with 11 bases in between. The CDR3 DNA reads TGTGCCAGCAGACTACAGGGCGACTATGGCTACACCTTC. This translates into CASRLQGDYGYTF.

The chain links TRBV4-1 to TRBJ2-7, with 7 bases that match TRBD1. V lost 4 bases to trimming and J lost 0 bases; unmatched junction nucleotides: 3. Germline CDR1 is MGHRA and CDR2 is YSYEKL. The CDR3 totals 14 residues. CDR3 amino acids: CASSPGQASYEQYF. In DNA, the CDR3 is TGCGCCAGCAGCCCCGGACAGGCCTCCTACGAGCAGTACTTC.

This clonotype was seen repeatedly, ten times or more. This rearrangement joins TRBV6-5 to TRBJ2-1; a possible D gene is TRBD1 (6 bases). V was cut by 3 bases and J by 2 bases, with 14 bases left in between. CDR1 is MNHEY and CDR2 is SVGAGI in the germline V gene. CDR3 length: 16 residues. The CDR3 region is CASSYSSGVTYNEQFF. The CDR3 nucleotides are TGTGCCAGCAGTTATTCGTCAGGGGTGACCTACAATGAGCAGTTCTTC.

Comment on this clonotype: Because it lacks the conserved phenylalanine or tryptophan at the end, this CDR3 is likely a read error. CDR3 protein: CASSYSPEPQHL. The CDR3 coding sequence is TGTGCCAGCAGTTACTCCCCAGAACCCCAGCATTTG. V usage is TRBV6-6 and J usage is TRBJ1-5, with no clear D. This CDR3 comprises 12 residues. Germline values: CDR1 MNHNY, CDR2 SVGAGI (reference sequence). Between the trimmed V and J ends, which lost 0 bases and 10 bases, there was a span of 7 bases.

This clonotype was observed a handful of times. CDR3: CASSQVAALLSYEQYF. In nucleotides, the CDR3 is TGCGCCAGCAGCCAAGTGGCCGCCCTGCTCTCCTACGAGCAGTACTTC. The chain links TRBV4-3 to TRBJ2-7; no firm D call. Germline assignment: CDR1 LGHNA and CDR2 YSLEER. Deletions cut 1 base from V and 0 bases from J, with 13 bases between. This CDR3 comprises 16 residues.

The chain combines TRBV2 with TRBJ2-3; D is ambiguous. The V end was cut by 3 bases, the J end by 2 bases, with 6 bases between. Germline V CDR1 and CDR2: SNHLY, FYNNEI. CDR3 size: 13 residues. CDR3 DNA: TGTGCCAGCAGTGACCTGTTCACAGATACGCAGTATTTT. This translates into CASSDLFTDTQYF.

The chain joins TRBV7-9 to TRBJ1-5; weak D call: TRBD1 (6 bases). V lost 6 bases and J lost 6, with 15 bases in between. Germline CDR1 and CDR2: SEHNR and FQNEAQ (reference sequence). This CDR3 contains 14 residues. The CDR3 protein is CASSAGVGFQPQHF. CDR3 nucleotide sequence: TGTGCCAGCAGTGCAGGGGTCGGGTTTCAGCCCCAGCATTTT.

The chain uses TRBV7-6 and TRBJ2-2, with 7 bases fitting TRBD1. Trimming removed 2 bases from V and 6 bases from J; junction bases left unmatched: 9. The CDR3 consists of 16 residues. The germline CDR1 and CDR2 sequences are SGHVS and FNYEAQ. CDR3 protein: CASSLPGQQKPGELFF. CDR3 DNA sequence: TGTGCCAGCAGCTTACCGGGACAGCAAAAACCCGGGGAGCTGTTTTTT.

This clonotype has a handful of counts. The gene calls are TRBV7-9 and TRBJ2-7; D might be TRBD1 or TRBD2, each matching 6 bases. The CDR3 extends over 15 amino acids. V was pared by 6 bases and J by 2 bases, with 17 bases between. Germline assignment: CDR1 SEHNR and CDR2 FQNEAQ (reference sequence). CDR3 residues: CASSSGGQGTYEQYF. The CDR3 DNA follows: TGTGCCAGCAGTTCTGGGGGGCAGGGCACCTACGAGCAGTACTTC.

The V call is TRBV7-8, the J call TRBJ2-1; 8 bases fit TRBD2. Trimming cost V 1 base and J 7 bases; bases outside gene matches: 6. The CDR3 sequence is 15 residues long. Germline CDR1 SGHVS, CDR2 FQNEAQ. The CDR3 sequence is CASSLDAGGYNEQFF. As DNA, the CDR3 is TGTGCCAGCAGCTTAGATGCGGGGGGTTATAATGAGCAGTTCTTC. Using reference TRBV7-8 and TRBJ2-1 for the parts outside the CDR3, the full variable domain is GAGVSQSPRYKVAKRGQDVALRCDPISGHVSLFWYQQALGQGPEFLTYFQNEAQLDKSGLPSDRFFAERPEGSVSTLKIQRTQQEDSAVYLCASSLDAGGYNEQFFGPGTRLTVL.

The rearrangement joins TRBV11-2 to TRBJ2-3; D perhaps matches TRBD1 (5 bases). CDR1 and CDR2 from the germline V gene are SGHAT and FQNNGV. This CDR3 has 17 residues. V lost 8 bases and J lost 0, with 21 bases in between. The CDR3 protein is CASQHPQTETSTDTQYF. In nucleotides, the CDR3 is TGTGCCAGCCAGCACCCTCAGACAGAAACTAGCACAGATACGCAGTATTTT.

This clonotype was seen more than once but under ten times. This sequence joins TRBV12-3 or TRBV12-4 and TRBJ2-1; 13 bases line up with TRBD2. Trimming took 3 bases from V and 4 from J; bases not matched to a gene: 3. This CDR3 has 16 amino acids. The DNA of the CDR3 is TGTGCCAGCAGTTTTTCACTAGCGGGGGGGTACAATGAGCAGTTCTTC. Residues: CASSFSLAGGYNEQFF.

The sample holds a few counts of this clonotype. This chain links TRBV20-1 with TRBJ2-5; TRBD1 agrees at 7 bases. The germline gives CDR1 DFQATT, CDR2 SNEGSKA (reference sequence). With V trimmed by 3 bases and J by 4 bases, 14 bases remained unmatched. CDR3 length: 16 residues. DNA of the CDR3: TGCAGTGCTAGCGGTTTAGCCCAGGGGGTGACAGAGACCCAGTACTTC. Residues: CSASGLAQGVTETQYF.

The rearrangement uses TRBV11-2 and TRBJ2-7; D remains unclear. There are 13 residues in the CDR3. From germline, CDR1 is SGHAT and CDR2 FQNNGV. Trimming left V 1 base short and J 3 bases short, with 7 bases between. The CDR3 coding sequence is TGTGCCAGCAGCTTAGGCACACTCTACGAGCAGTACTTC. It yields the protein CASSLGTLYEQYF. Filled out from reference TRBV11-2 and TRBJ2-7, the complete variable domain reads EAGVAQSPRYKIIEKRQSVAFWCNPISGHATLYWYQQILGQGPKLLIQFQNNGVVDDSQLPKDRFSAERLKGVDSTLKIQPAKLEDSAVYLCASSLGTLYEQYFGPGTRLTVT.

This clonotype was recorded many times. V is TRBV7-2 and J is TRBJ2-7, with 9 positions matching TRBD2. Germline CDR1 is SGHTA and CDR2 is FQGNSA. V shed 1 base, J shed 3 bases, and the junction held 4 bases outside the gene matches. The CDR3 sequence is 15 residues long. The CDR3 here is CASSLEPRGGYEQYF. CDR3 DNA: TGTGCCAGCAGCTTAGAACCGCGGGGGGGCTACGAGCAGTACTTC. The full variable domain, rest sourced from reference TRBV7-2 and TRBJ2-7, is GAGVSQSPSNKVTEKGKDVELRCDPISGHTALYWYRQSLGQGLEFLIYFQGNSAPDKSGLPSDRFSAERTGGSVSTLTIQRTQQEDSAVYLCASSLEPRGGYEQYFGPGTRLTVT.

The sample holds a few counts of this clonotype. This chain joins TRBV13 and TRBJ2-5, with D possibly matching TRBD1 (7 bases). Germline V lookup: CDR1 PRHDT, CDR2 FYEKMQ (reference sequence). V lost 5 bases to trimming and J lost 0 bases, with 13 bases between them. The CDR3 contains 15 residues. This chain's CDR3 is CASSGGGQYQETQYF. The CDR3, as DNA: TGTGCCAGCAGCGGAGGGGGACAGTACCAAGAGACCCAGTACTTC.

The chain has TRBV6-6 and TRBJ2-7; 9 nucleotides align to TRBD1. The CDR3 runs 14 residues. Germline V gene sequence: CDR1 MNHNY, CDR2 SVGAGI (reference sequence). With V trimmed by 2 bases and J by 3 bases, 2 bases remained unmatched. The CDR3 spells CASSYLGQGYEQYF. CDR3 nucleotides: TGTGCCAGCAGTTACCTGGGACAGGGCTACGAGCAGTACTTC.

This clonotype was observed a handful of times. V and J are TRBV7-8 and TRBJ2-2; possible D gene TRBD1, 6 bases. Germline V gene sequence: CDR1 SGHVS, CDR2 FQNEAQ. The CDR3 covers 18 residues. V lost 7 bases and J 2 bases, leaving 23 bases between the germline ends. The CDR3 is CASTPLRRQGRNTGELFF. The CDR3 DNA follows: TGTGCCAGCACCCCCTTAAGGAGGCAGGGGCGAAACACCGGGGAGCTGTTTTTT.

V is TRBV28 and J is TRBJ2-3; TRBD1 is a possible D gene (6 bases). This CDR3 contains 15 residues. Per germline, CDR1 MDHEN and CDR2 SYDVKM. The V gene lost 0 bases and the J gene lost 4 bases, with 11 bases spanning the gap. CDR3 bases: TGTGCCAGCAGTTTATGGCAGGGGAAGGCAGATACGCAGTATTTT. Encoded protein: CASSLWQGKADTQYF.

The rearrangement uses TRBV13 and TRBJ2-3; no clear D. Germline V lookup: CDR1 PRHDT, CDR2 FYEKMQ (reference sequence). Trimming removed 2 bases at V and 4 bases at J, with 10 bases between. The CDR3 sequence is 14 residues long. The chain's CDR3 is CASSLHSRSDTQYF. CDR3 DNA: TGTGCCAGCAGCTTACACTCTAGATCAGATACGCAGTATTTT.